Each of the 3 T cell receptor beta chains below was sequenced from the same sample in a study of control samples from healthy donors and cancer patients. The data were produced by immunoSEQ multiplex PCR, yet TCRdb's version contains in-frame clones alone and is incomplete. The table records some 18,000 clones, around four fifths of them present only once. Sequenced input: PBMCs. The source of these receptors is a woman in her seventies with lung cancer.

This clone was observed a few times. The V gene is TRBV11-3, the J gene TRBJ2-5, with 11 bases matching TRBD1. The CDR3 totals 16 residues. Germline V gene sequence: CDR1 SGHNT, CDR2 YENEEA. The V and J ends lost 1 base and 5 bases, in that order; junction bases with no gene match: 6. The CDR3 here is CASSLGGTGGAETQYF. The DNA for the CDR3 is TGTGCCAGCAGCTTAGGAGGGACAGGGGGTGCGGAGACCCAGTACTTC.

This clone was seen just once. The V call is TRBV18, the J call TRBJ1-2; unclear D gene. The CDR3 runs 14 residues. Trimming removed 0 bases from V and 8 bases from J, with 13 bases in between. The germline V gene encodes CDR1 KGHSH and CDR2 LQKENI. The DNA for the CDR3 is TGTGCCAGCTCACCACCGACGACCCTCAGGGGCTACACCTTC. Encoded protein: CASSPPTTLRGYTF.

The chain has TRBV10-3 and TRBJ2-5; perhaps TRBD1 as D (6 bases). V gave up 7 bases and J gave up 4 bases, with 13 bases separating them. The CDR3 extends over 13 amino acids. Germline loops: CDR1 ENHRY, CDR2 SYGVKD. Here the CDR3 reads CAIMGDNLETQYF. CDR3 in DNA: TGTGCCATCATGGGGGACAATTTAGAGACCCAGTACTTC.